The source of this T cell receptor (beta chain) is a study of shared clonotypes between healthy human individuals. This table comes from immunoSEQ multiplex PCR, and its TCRdb copy is limited to in-frame clones, with some not included. This sample has approximately 1.1 million clones, with 75% to 80% found just once. As concerns this clone: Antigen specificity is unknown.

The V gene lost 0 bases and the J gene lost 3 bases, with 9 bases spanning the gap. Germline CDR1 reads MNHNY; CDR2 reads SVGAGI (reference sequence). This CDR3 is 14 amino acids long. Healthy adults negative for HIV, lacking recent acute infections or vaccinations, served as donors. Broader study findings: Donor scarcity curtailed the genetic and exposure-history diversity represented herein.

The chain carries TRBV6-6 and TRBJ2-7; D call uncertain. The sequenced sample was memory CD4+ T cells from PBMCs. The sample's subset: CD45RA-negative fraction. The TCR comes from a man between 18 and 29 years old in good health. Some clones in this sample may be carry-over from other donors' samples. The CDR3 spells CASSYSSSSYEQYF. For the CDR3, the DNA is TGTGCCAGCAGTTACTCGAGTTCAAGCTACGAGCAGTACTTC.